These 14 T cell receptor beta chains were all obtained from the same sample, sequenced in a study of blood T cell repertoires in COVID-19. The repertoire was sequenced with immunoSEQ multiplex PCR; TCRdb's copy has only in-frame clones and lacks some. This repertoire shows 70,000 or so clones, around 87% found once; its top ten account for approximately 10%. The sequenced sample was peripheral blood. The receptors come from a woman between 18 and 29 years old with acute or convalescent COVID-19.

This clone showed up just once. The CDR3 spells CASSEVTPFFSGENTDTQYF. The CDR3, as DNA: TGTGCCAGCAGTGAAGTGACCCCGTTCTTTAGCGGGGAGAACACAGATACGCAGTATTTT. V is TRBV2 and J is TRBJ2-3; 8 nucleotides line up with TRBD2. The CDR3 covers 20 residues. The germline V gene has CDR1 SNHLY and CDR2 FYNNEI. Losses at the gene ends were 1 base for V and 2 bases for J; bases not matched to a gene: 17.

The chain has TRBV27 and TRBJ2-1; D may be TRBD2 (6 bases). Germline V gives CDR1 MNHEY, CDR2 SMNVEV (reference sequence). This CDR3 region has 14 residues. V lost 5 bases to trimming and J lost 2 bases, with 10 bases between them. CDR3 DNA: TGTGCCAGCAGTCCGCGGACTACCTACAATGAGCAGTTCTTC. It translates to CASSPRTTYNEQFF.

This rearrangement joins TRBV7-9 to TRBJ2-7; 8 positions match TRBD1. Unmatched junction bases numbered 8, after V lost 5 bases and J lost 5 bases. CDR1 is SEHNR, CDR2 FQNEAQ, per germline (reference sequence). This CDR3 spans 14 amino acids. Written as DNA, the CDR3 is TGTGCCAGCAGCCCTGACAGGGGTGGCCACGAGCAGTACTTC. Its protein product is CASSPDRGGHEQYF.

V usage is TRBV4-3 and J usage is TRBJ2-3, with a tentative D call TRBD2 (6 bases). The CDR3 is 16 amino acids. Per germline, CDR1 LGHNA and CDR2 YSLEER. The V end lost 0 bases, the J end lost 6 bases, and 16 bases lay between the germline ends. The CDR3 region is CASSQDASGSLDTQYF. In DNA form, the CDR3 reads TGCGCCAGCAGCCAAGATGCATCCGGGAGTCTCGATACGCAGTATTTT.

The V gene is TRBV9, the J gene TRBJ1-1; 9 bases map to TRBD1. The germline V gene has CDR1 SGDLS and CDR2 YYNGEE. CDR3 length: 14 residues. V was pared by 0 bases and J by 7 bases, with 4 bases of the junction left unmatched. CDR3 sequence (DNA): TGTGCCAGCAGCGTAGCCGGGACAGGGCATGAAGCTTTCTTT. This codes for CASSVAGTGHEAFF.

The chain has TRBV18 and TRBJ2-2; TRBD2 matches at 9 bases. The CDR3 has 16 residues. CDR1 and CDR2 (germline): KGHSH, LQKENI. The trim removed 4 bases at V and 4 bases at J, leaving 7 bases unmatched. The CDR3 nucleotides read TGTGCCAGCTCACTAGAGCCGGGACTAGCCACCGGGGAGCTGTTTTTT. Protein: CASSLEPGLATGELFF.

The J gene is TRBJ2-2, the V gene TRBV30; D is ambiguous. Germline V gene sequence: CDR1 GTSNPN, CDR2 SVGIG (reference sequence). The germline V and J ends were trimmed by 0 bases and 9 bases, with 11 bases remaining between them. The length of the CDR3 is 13 residues. The CDR3 region is CAWSVNRARELFF. In nucleotides, the CDR3 is TGTGCCTGGAGTGTAAACAGAGCCCGGGAGCTGTTTTTT. Full variable domain (remainder filled in from reference TRBV30 and TRBJ2-2): SQTIHQWPATLVQPVGSPLSLECTVEGTSNPNLYWYRQAAGRGLQLLFYSVGIGQISSEVPQNLSASRPQDRQFILSSKKLLLSDSGFYLCAWSVNRARELFFGEGSRLTVL.

The chain employs TRBV15 and TRBJ2-2; tentative D call: TRBD1 (5 bases). Trimming pared 0 bases from V and 5 bases from J, leaving 13 bases between. The CDR3 runs 16 residues. The germline V gene has CDR1 LNHNV and CDR2 YYDKDF (reference sequence). The CDR3 DNA follows: TGTGCCACCAGCAGAGATTCCTACAGGCATACCGGGGAGCTGTTTTTT. This encodes CATSRDSYRHTGELFF.

This clone was seen a single time. The V and J genes are TRBV28 and TRBJ2-7, with 11 bases identical to TRBD1. Germline V gene lookup returns CDR1 MDHEN and CDR2 SYDVKM. V was pared by 5 bases and J by 3 bases, with 9 bases of the junction left unmatched. The CDR3 runs 16 residues. For the CDR3, the DNA is TGTGCCAGCAGTCCCCTATCCGGGACAGGGGGCTACGAGCAGTACTTC. Amino acid sequence: CASSPLSGTGGYEQYF.

The V and J genes are TRBV9 and TRBJ1-1; possibly TRBD1 for D (6 bases). The CDR3 contains 14 residues. Trimming stripped 3 bases from V and 1 base from J, with 10 bases between. Germline CDR1 SGDLS, CDR2 YYNGEE. The CDR3 coding sequence is TGTGCCAGCAGCGCGTCAGGGGCGAACACTGAAGCTTTCTTT. It specifies CASSASGANTEAFF.

The V gene is TRBV18, the J gene TRBJ2-1, with 10 bases that match TRBD2. The trim removed 3 bases at V and 2 bases at J, leaving 4 bases unmatched. The germline gives CDR1 KGHSH, CDR2 LQKENI. There are 16 residues in the CDR3. CDR3 bases: TGTGCCAGCTCACCTCCTAGCGGGGGAACCTACAATGAGCAGTTCTTC. It translates to CASSPPSGGTYNEQFF.

With respect to this clone: A read error may produce the germline difference seen at one junction end. The chain carries TRBV6-1 and TRBJ1-6; TRBD1 aligns across 10 bases. This CDR3 region has 12 residues. CDR1 and CDR2 (germline): MNHNS, SASEGT. This CDR3 reads CASSEWDRGPFF. As DNA, the CDR3 is TGTGCCAGCAGTGAATGGGACAGGGGCCCATTTTTT.

This chain uses TRBV14 with TRBJ1-1; D unclear. The V and J ends lost 6 bases and 7 bases respectively, with 15 bases between them. Germline CDR1 and CDR2: SGHDN and FVKESK. The CDR3 contains 13 residues. CDR3 DNA: TGTGCCAGCAGTCCGGAGGAACACCTTGAAGCTTTCTTT. Its protein product is CASSPEEHLEAFF.

The chain is built from TRBV24-1 and TRBJ2-3, with 7 bases that match TRBD2. CDR3 length: 17 amino acids. The V and J ends lost 3 bases and 2 bases, in that order; junction bases with no gene match: 10. Germline V CDR1 and CDR2: KGHDR, SFDVKD. The CDR3: CATSDRSTSIFTDTQYF. The CDR3 DNA reads TGTGCCACCAGTGATCGTTCGACTAGCATTTTCACAGATACGCAGTATTTT.